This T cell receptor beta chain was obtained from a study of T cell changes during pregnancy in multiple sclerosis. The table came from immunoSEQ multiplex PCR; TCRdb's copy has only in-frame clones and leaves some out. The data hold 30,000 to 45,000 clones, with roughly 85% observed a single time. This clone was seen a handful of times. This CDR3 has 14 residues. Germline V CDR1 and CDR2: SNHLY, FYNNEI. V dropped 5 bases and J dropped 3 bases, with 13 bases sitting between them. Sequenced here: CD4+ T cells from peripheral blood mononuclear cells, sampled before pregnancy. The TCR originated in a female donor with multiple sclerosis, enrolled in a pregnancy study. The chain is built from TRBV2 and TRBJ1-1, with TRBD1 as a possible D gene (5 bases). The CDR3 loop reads CASSSQGGDTEAFF. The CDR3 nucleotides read TGTGCCAGCAGTTCCCAGGGCGGGGACACTGAAGCTTTCTTT.